The rows below give T cell receptor beta chains drawn from one sample of a study of blood T cell repertoires in COVID-19. The repertoire was sequenced with immunoSEQ multiplex PCR; TCRdb's copy has only in-frame clones and lacks some. In the table there are some 220,000 clones, 82% of which are singletons. Sequencing was performed on peripheral blood. These receptors originate from a woman aged 65 to 85 with COVID-19, enrolled during active disease. CDR3s include the opening cysteine and the closing phenylalanine or tryptophan. The D gene is left open where the match is weak. Only part of the rows carry a size: once, few, many, or a class if the clone is expanded.

>TRBV6-5|-|-|TRBJ1-2
TGTGCCAGCAGCGCCGGGGGGAACTATGGCTACACCTTC
CASSAGGNYGYTF
>TRBV18|TRBD1|-|TRBJ1-5
TGTGCCAGCTCACCACAAAGGACAGGATTAAATCAGCCCCAGCATTTT
CASSPQRTGLNQPQHF
>TRBV5-1|-|-|TRBJ1-1
TGCGCCAGCAGCTTCGGCAGGGAGGGGACTGAAGCTTTCTTT
CASSFGREGTEAFF
>TRBV5-4|TRBD2|-|TRBJ2-7
TGTGCCAGCAGTTTCGGACTAGCGGGAGGAGGGGGCTACGAGCAGTACTTC
CASSFGLAGGGGYEQYF
>TRBV5-1|TRBD1|-|TRBJ2-5
TGCGCCAGCAGCTTAGTACCGGGACAGGGGGAGACCCAGTACTTC
CASSLVPGQGETQYF
>TRBV5-6|TRBD1|-|TRBJ1-2
TGTGCCAGCAGCTTGGGACAGGGTGGCAATGGCTACACCTTC
CASSLGQGGNGYTF
>TRBV29-1|TRBD2|-|TRBJ2-1
TGCAGCGTTGGTCGAGGGAGGGCCGGTCACAATGAGCAGTTCTTC
CSVGRGRAGHNEQFF
>TRBV28|-|-|TRBJ1-1
TGTGCCAGCAGTTCCCCCTCGAGGACTGAAGCTTTCTTT
CASSSPSRTEAFF
>TRBV7-8|-|-|TRBJ2-5
TGTGCCAGCAGCCCAAATATCTCCCCCCTAGCAGAGACCCAGTACTTC
CASSPNISPLAETQYF
>TRBV30|-|few|TRBJ1-3
TGTGCCGGGGAAGCCGGAAACACCATATATTTT
CAGEAGNTIYF
>TRBV18|-|-|TRBJ1-2
TGTGCCAGCTCACCACCACAAGGAGGATTACGGGGCTACACCTTC
CASSPPQGGLRGYTF
>TRBV28|-|once|TRBJ1-5
TGTGCCAGCAGTTCAATGAGGTTCGGGGGTTCCCCCAATCAGCCCCAGCATTTT
CASSSMRFGGSPNQPQHF
>TRBV19|-|-|TRBJ2-1
TGTGCCAGTAGTCCCAAAATTCAATACAATGAGCAGTTCTTC
CASSPKIQYNEQFF
>TRBV2|-|-|TRBJ1-1
TGTGCCAGCAAACGGGACACCTCGAACACTGAAGCTTTCTTT
CASKRDTSNTEAFF
>TRBV28|TRBD2|-|TRBJ2-5
TGTGCCAACAGCAGGAGGACTAGCGGGAAAGAGACCCAGTACTTC
CANSRRTSGKETQYF
>TRBV15|TRBD1|-|TRBJ1-5
TGTGCCACCAGCAGTGGGACAGGGGGTTACAATCAGCCCCAGCATTTT
CATSSGTGGYNQPQHF
>TRBV6-2/TRBV6-3|-|-|TRBJ1-1
TGTGCCAGCAGCCGCCCTAACCAGAACACTGAAGCTTTCTTT
CASSRPNQNTEAFF
>TRBV5-4|TRBD1|-|TRBJ2-7
TGTGCCAGCAGCTTTGGGCGGGACAGGGGGATTCACGAGCAGTACTTC
CASSFGRDRGIHEQYF
>TRBV24-1|TRBD1|-|TRBJ1-6
TGTGCCACCAGTGGGGGACAGTACACGACCCTCCACTTT
CATSGGQYTTLHF
>TRBV2|-|-|TRBJ1-5
TGTGCCAGCAGTGAAGCGCTGACTAGGGCCCAGCATTTT
CASSEALTRAQHF
>TRBV18|-|-|TRBJ1-3
TGTGCCAGCTCACCTTCCCAGGGTAATGGAAACACCATATATTTT
CASSPSQGNGNTIYF
>TRBV19|TRBD1|-|TRBJ1-1
TGTGCCAGTAGGGGACCGGGACAGGTGAACACTGAAGCTTTCTTT
CASRGPGQVNTEAFF
>TRBV7-9|-|-|TRBJ2-7
TGTGCCAGCAGCTTACTAACGGGAGTTCTGAGCGAGCAGTACTTC
CASSLLTGVLSEQYF
>TRBV19|-|few|TRBJ1-4
TGTGCCAGTAGTATGCCGGCGGCTAATGAAAAACTGTTTTTT
CASSMPAANEKLFF
>TRBV28|TRBD1|few|TRBJ1-2
TGTGCCAGCTTAGTAGGGACAGGGCTCTATGGCTACACCTTC
CASLVGTGLYGYTF
>TRBV30|-|-|TRBJ2-1
TGTGCCTGGAGTGTAAGTGTCCCAGGGAATGAGCAGTTCTTC
CAWSVSVPGNEQFF
>TRBV5-8|TRBD1|few|TRBJ2-1
TGTGCCAGCAGCTCTATACTGGGACAGGTTGGGTTGAATGAGCAGTTCTTC
CASSSILGQVGLNEQFF
>TRBV19|-|-|TRBJ1-5
TGTGCCAGTAGTATTGGGACACTAAATCAGCCCCAGCATTTT
CASSIGTLNQPQHF
>TRBV19|TRBD1|-|TRBJ2-5
TGTGCCAGTAGTATCCGCGGGACAGGGCGGGATGAGACCCAGTACTTC
CASSIRGTGRDETQYF
>TRBV14|-|many|TRBJ2-7
TGTGCCAGCAGCCAAAATCAGTGGTACGGAGCAAGCGAGCAGTACTTC
CASSQNQWYGASEQYF
>TRBV18|TRBD1|-|TRBJ2-5
TGTGCCAGCTCACCAGGACAGGGAGAGACCCAGTACTTC
CASSPGQGETQYF
>TRBV7-2|-|-|TRBJ2-1
TGTGCCAGCAGCTCTACAGGGTTGGGCTACAATGAGCAGTTCTTC
CASSSTGLGYNEQFF
>TRBV7-2|-|-|TRBJ1-1
TGTGCCAGCAGCTTAGGTGGGCCTCAGGGCACTGAAGCTTTCTTT
CASSLGGPQGTEAFF
>TRBV2|-|-|TRBJ2-2
TGTGCCAGCAGTCGGGGTCCCTTAAACACCGGGGAGCTGTTTTTT
CASSRGPLNTGELFF
>TRBV30|TRBD2|-|TRBJ2-1
TGTGCCTGGAGTGATCTAGCGGGAGGTGAGCAGTTCTTC
CAWSDLAGGEQFF
>TRBV13|-|-|TRBJ1-3
TGTGCCAGCAGCTCAGTCCGACGAACGGGGGGCCCTGGAAACACCATATATTTT
CASSSVRRTGGPGNTIYF
>TRBV3-1/TRBV3-2|TRBD2|once|TRBJ2-7
TGTGCCAGCAGCCAAAGGCGGGAGGGGTACGAGCAGTACTTC
CASSQRREGYEQYF
>TRBV28|TRBD2|few|TRBJ2-5
TGTGCCAGCAGTCCCCTACTAGCGGGAAAATTCGATGAGACCCAGTACTTC
CASSPLLAGKFDETQYF
>TRBV27|-|-|TRBJ2-7
TGTGCCAGCAGTTTATCGGGGGCGGGACAGCGGATCCACTTC
CASSLSGAGQRIHF
>TRBV5-1|-|once|TRBJ1-2
TGCGCCAGCAGCCCCTCAGGGCCCGGCTACACCTTC
CASSPSGPGYTF
>TRBV19|-|-|TRBJ1-3
TGTGCCAGTAGTATTAAGGACAGCCTGGACACCATATATTTT
CASSIKDSLDTIYF
>TRBV7-2|TRBD2|-|TRBJ2-5
TGTGCCAGCAGCTTGACCGGGACTACCCAAGAGACCCAGTACTTC
CASSLTGTTQETQYF
>TRBV12-5|-|-|TRBJ1-1
TGTGCTAGTGCTCCCCCGGTGAACACTGAAGCTTTCTTT
CASAPPVNTEAFF
>TRBV7-8|TRBD2|-|TRBJ2-6
TGTGCCAGCAGCTTAGTCCGGACTAGCGGGATATCTGGGGCCAACGTCCTGACTTTC
CASSLVRTSGISGANVLTF
>TRBV12-3/TRBV12-4|-|-|TRBJ2-3
TGTGCCAGCAGGCCAAACCTACTCGGTACGCAGTATTTT
CASRPNLLGTQYF
>TRBV27|-|-|TRBJ1-5
TGTGCCAGCAGTTTGGTGGGGACTTTAAGCAATCAGCCCCAGCATTTT
CASSLVGTLSNQPQHF
>TRBV5-8|TRBD2|-|TRBJ2-2
TGTGCCAGCAGCTTGGGCCTGGGCGGGAGTTGGAACACCGGGGAGCTGTTTTTT
CASSLGLGGSWNTGELFF
>TRBV5-1|-|-|TRBJ2-5
TGCGCCAGCAGCGAACAGGGTCGGGAGACCCAGTACTTC
CASSEQGRETQYF
>TRBV7-2|-|-|TRBJ2-2
TGTGCCAGCAGCCGGACTGGCCTAAGCGACACCGGGGAGCTGTTTTTT
CASSRTGLSDTGELFF
>TRBV9|-|-|TRBJ2-5
TGTGCCAGCAGCGTCGGGGGTGGACGAGGAGATCAGGAGACCCAGTACTTC
CASSVGGGRGDQETQYF
>TRBV5-4|-|-|TRBJ1-2
TGTGCCAGCAGCTTGGTTGCCGGGGATGGCTACACCTTC
CASSLVAGDGYTF
>TRBV20-1|-|-|TRBJ1-2
TGCAGTACCGACAGGCCCAGCTACACCTTC
CSTDRPSYTF
>TRBV7-2|TRBD1|-|TRBJ2-3
TGTGCCAGCAGCTTACTAGGACAGGGGGCGGATACGCAGTATTTT
CASSLLGQGADTQYF
>TRBV5-4|TRBD2|-|TRBJ2-1
TGTGCCAGCAGCTTGCCGGGGGGCTCCTACAATGAGCAGTTCTTC
CASSLPGGSYNEQFF
>TRBV28|-|few|TRBJ1-5
TGTGCCAGCAGTTTATCGGGTGGGAGTCAGCCCCAGCATTTT
CASSLSGGSQPQHF
>TRBV2|-|-|TRBJ2-7
TGTGCCAGCAGTACTCACAGGGGGGGGTCCTCCTACGAGCAGTACTTC
CASSTHRGGSSYEQYF
>TRBV7-9|-|-|TRBJ1-1
TGTGCCAGCAGCTTAGATCTGTTAAACACTGAAGCTTTCTTT
CASSLDLLNTEAFF
>TRBV28|TRBD2|-|TRBJ2-7
TGTGCCAGCAGTCAAGCCACCGCGGGAGGGTCACACGAGCAGTACTTC
CASSQATAGGSHEQYF
>TRBV5-4|TRBD1|-|TRBJ2-7
TGTGCCAGCAGCCTACCGACAGGGCTTGGGGAGCAGTACTTC
CASSLPTGLGEQYF